Each of the 28 T cell receptor beta chains below was sequenced from the same sample in a study of control samples from healthy donors and cancer patients. Some clones are missing from TCRdb's copy, which holds only in-frame ones; the method was immunoSEQ multiplex PCR. In the table there are roughly 200,000 clones, roughly 94% of which are singletons. Sequencing used blood. These receptors all stem from a man in his fifties or sixties in good health.

CDR3 nucleotide sequence: TGCGCCAGCTCCTTCCGACCTCTGACAGGGAACACTGAAGCTTTCTTT. It yields the protein CASSFRPLTGNTEAFF. The gene calls are TRBV5-1 and TRBJ1-1; possible D gene TRBD1, 6 bases. Trimming shortened V by 7 bases and J by 1 base, and 20 bases separated the two germline ends. CDR1 SGHRS and CDR2 YFSETQ come from the germline V gene. The CDR3 consists of 16 residues.

The genes are TRBV5-1 and TRBJ2-3; TRBD1 might be the D (6 bases). Germline CDR1 is SGHRS and CDR2 is YFSETQ. V was cut by 3 bases and J by 1 base, with 12 bases left in between. This CDR3 region has 15 residues. The CDR3 DNA reads as TGCGCCAGCAGCTCTGGCCGGACAGGCACAGATACGCAGTATTTT. Protein: CASSSGRTGTDTQYF.

The chain has TRBV6-6 and TRBJ2-6, with TRBD1 identical over 7 bases. Germline V gives CDR1 MNHNY, CDR2 SVGAGI (reference sequence). The CDR3 is 16 residues long. Trimming cost V 6 bases and J 3 bases; bases outside gene matches: 8. CDR3 residues: CASSPRGSLGANVLTF. The CDR3 nucleotides read TGTGCCAGCAGCCCCAGGGGGTCACTTGGGGCCAACGTCCTGACTTTC.

This rearrangement joins TRBV13 to TRBJ2-6, with a possible D match to TRBD1 (6 bases). V was trimmed by 5 bases and J by 0 bases, leaving 17 bases between them. CDR3 length equals 18 residues. Germline CDR1 and CDR2: PRHDT and FYEKMQ (reference sequence). CDR3 sequence reads: CASSLRQEARSGANVLTF. The CDR3 coding sequence is TGTGCCAGCAGCCTCAGACAGGAAGCGCGCTCTGGGGCCAACGTCCTGACTTTC. Based on the CDR3 plus reference TRBV13 and TRBJ2-6, the full variable domain is AAGVIQSPRHLIKEKRETATLKCYPIPRHDTVYWYQQGPGQDPQFLISFYEKMQSDKGSIPDRFSAQQFSDYHSELNMSSLELGDSALYFCASSLRQEARSGANVLTFGAGSRLTVL.

The J gene is TRBJ1-2, the V gene TRBV28; maybe TRBD1 (5 bases). With 1 base removed from V and 4 bases from J, the gap between germline ends came to 10 bases. The CDR3 totals 14 residues. Germline V gene data show CDR1 as MDHEN and CDR2 as SYDVKM. The CDR3 nucleotides read TGTGCCAGCAGTTTATTAACGGGGCTCTATGGCTACACCTTC. This encodes CASSLLTGLYGYTF.

This chain uses TRBV6-5 with TRBJ2-7, with D perhaps given as TRBD1 or TRBD2 (5 bases each). Germline CDR1 is MNHEY and CDR2 is SVGAGI. Trimming took 8 bases from V and 4 from J, leaving 18 bases between them. This CDR3 spans 14 amino acids. The CDR3 region has the DNA TGTGCCAGCGAGGTGGGGACCCGGTCGTACGAGCAGTACTTC. It specifies CASEVGTRSYEQYF.

The genes are TRBV28 and TRBJ1-3, with D possibly TRBD1 on 5 matching bases. Germline lookup yields CDR1 MDHEN and CDR2 SYDVKM. Trimming took off 1 base at V and 2 bases at J, with 12 bases between the two ends. This CDR3 contains 16 residues. The CDR3 DNA reads as TGTGCCAGCAGTTTATTTTCAGGGTCGGCTGGAAACACCATATATTTT. Protein sequence: CASSLFSGSAGNTIYF.

The DNA of the CDR3 is TGTGCCAGCAGTTTAATTGAGGGTCAGCCCCAGCATTTT. Protein: CASSLIEGQPQHF. The chain links TRBV12-3 or TRBV12-4 to TRBJ1-5; D ambiguous. This CDR3 spans 13 amino acids. V gave up 2 bases and J gave up 6 bases, with 8 bases separating them.

The V gene is TRBV30, the J gene TRBJ1-5; possibly TRBD1 for D (6 bases). The CDR3 spans 13 residues. Per germline, CDR1 GTSNPN and CDR2 SVGIG (reference sequence). The V end lost 8 bases, the J end lost 2 bases, and 13 bases lay between the germline ends. CDR3 DNA sequence: TGTGCCCTGGGGGCCAAGGGCAATCAGCCCCAGCATTTT. Translated: CALGAKGNQPQHF.

The genes are TRBV3-1 (or the pseudogene TRBV3-2) and TRBJ2-5; D ambiguous. In germline, CDR1 is LGHDT, CDR2 YNNKEL (reference sequence). The CDR3 sequence is 14 residues long. V was trimmed by 5 bases and J by 2 bases, leaving 12 bases between them. The CDR3 DNA reads TGTGCCAGCAGCTCGTGGCGAGGTCAAGAGACCCAGTACTTC. Its translation: CASSSWRGQETQYF.

The V call is TRBV24-1, the J call TRBJ1-4; no definite D call. The CDR3 runs to 13 residues. V was cut by 1 base and J by 8 bases, with 7 bases left in between. CDR1 and CDR2 (germline): KGHDR, SFDVKD. The CDR3 DNA reads TGTGCCACCAGTGATTTAACAGTAGAAAAACTGTTTTTT. This translates into CATSDLTVEKLFF.

The rearrangement joins TRBV27 to TRBJ2-3; D perhaps matches TRBD1 (6 bases). V was pared by 1 base and J by 4 bases, with 9 bases between. Germline V gene data show CDR1 as MNHEY and CDR2 as SMNVEV (reference sequence). The CDR3 has 14 residues. The CDR3 nucleotides are TGTGCCAGCAGTTTATTACAGGGATCAGATACGCAGTATTTT. Amino acid sequence: CASSLLQGSDTQYF.

This clone showed up just once. The CDR3 loop is CASSLPGHPTNEKLFF. The CDR3 DNA sequence: TGTGCCAGTAGCCTGCCGGGACATCCAACTAATGAAAAACTGTTTTTT. The V call is TRBV19, the J call TRBJ1-4, with D possibly being TRBD1 (6 bases). CDR3 size: 16 residues. The V end lost 6 bases, the J end lost 0 bases, and 14 bases lay between the germline ends. CDR1 is LNHDA and CDR2 is SQIVND in the germline V gene (reference sequence).

This clone was counted only a few times. The CDR3 sequence is CATKGLAKNIQYF. Written as DNA, the CDR3 is TGTGCCACCAAAGGACTAGCCAAAAACATTCAGTACTTC. The chain links TRBV28 to TRBJ2-4; weak D call: TRBD2 (5 bases). The CDR3 loop spans 13 amino acids. V lost 10 bases and J lost 0, with 10 bases in between. Germline CDR1 reads MDHEN; CDR2 reads SYDVKM.

The chain carries TRBV19 and TRBJ1-2, with D possibly being TRBD1 (5 bases). Trimming took 4 bases from V and 4 from J, leaving 16 bases between them. The CDR3 is 15 residues long. Germline CDR1 LNHDA, CDR2 SQIVND (reference sequence). CDR3 DNA: TGTGCCAGTAGTACGGACGGGGACCCCTCCTATGGCTACACCTTC. This gives the protein CASSTDGDPSYGYTF.

The chain has TRBV5-1 and TRBJ1-1, with 9 bases fitting TRBD1. From germline, CDR1 is SGHRS and CDR2 YFSETQ. The CDR3 sequence is 17 residues long. Trimming took 0 bases from V and 3 from J; bases not matched to a gene: 9. The CDR3 sequence is CASSLARDRDLDTEAFF. As DNA, the CDR3 is TGCGCCAGCAGCTTGGCCAGGGACAGGGACTTGGACACTGAAGCTTTCTTT.

The chain links TRBV5-1 to TRBJ1-3, with no clear D. The CDR3 sequence is 14 residues long. Deletions cut 0 bases from V and 0 bases from J, with 4 bases between. The germline gives CDR1 SGHRS, CDR2 YFSETQ. The CDR3 coding sequence is TGCGCCAGCAGCTTGGCGAGCTCTGGAAACACCATATATTTT. Translation: CASSLASSGNTIYF.

This chain joins TRBV4-1 and TRBJ1-2; a possible D gene is TRBD1 (5 bases). Trimming removed 0 bases at V and 7 bases at J, with 12 bases between. Germline V gene sequence: CDR1 MGHRA, CDR2 YSYEKL. The length of the CDR3 is 14 residues. The CDR3 protein is CASSQDSGGSGYTF. The CDR3, as DNA: TGCGCCAGCAGCCAAGATTCGGGGGGATCTGGCTACACCTTC.

This sequence joins TRBV7-7 and TRBJ2-5; maybe TRBD2 (5 bases). CDR3 size: 15 residues. V was shortened by 5 bases and J by 4 bases, with 17 bases between the two germline ends. Germline assignment: CDR1 SSHAT and CDR2 FNYEAQ (reference sequence). The CDR3 protein is CASSPSRGSGETQYF. For the CDR3, the DNA is TGTGCCAGCAGCCCGTCCAGAGGAAGCGGAGAGACCCAGTACTTC.

This clone occurred once. The junction departs from the called germline gene at one end, perhaps through a read error. The chain uses TRBV6-5 and TRBJ1-1; D ambiguous. This CDR3 comprises 12 residues. Germline V CDR1 and CDR2: MNHEY, SVGAGI. The DNA for the CDR3 is TGTGCCACCCGAGGACTCTACACTGGAGCTTTCTTT. Protein product: CATRGLYTGAFF.

The chain has TRBV6-2 or TRBV6-3 and TRBJ1-1; TRBD1 is a possible D gene (6 bases). V was pared by 2 bases and J by 1 base, with 14 bases between. The CDR3 is 16 residues long. In germline, CDR1 is MNHEY, CDR2 SVGEGT. The CDR3 DNA follows: TGTGCCAGCAGTTACCCGACAGGCCGATCGAACACTGAAGCTTTCTTT. Its translation is CASSYPTGRSNTEAFF.

The chain carries TRBV7-8 and TRBJ1-5; D is perhaps TRBD1 (5 bases). The CDR3 runs 16 residues. Germline CDR1 and CDR2: SGHVS and FQNEAQ. The germline V and J ends were trimmed by 5 bases and 2 bases, with 16 bases remaining between them. CDR3 coding DNA: TGTGCCAGCAGCCGAGACCGGGGGGTAGGCAATCAGCCCCAGCATTTT. It specifies CASSRDRGVGNQPQHF.

The CDR3 region has the DNA TGCGCCAGCAGCCAAGAAGTAGCGCGAAATAATTCACCCCTCCACTTT. Translated, it gives CASSQEVARNNSPLHF. The V gene is TRBV4-1, the J gene TRBJ1-6; D is undetermined. Per germline, CDR1 MGHRA and CDR2 YSYEKL. The CDR3 is 16 residues long. With 0 bases removed from V and 5 bases from J, the gap between germline ends came to 11 bases.

The chain joins TRBV10-1 to TRBJ2-5; D is tentatively TRBD1 or TRBD2 (5 bases each). The CDR3 covers 17 residues. The germline gives CDR1 WNHNN, CDR2 SYGVQD (reference sequence). V gave up 0 bases and J gave up 2 bases, with 16 bases separating them. DNA of the CDR3: TGCGCCAGCAGTGAGTCCTATGGTCCGGGACGGCAAGAGACCCAGTACTTC. The encoded protein is CASSESYGPGRQETQYF.

The DNA for the CDR3 is TGTGCCACCACGGCGGGGGGAAACACTGAAGCTTTCTTT. Protein: CATTAGGNTEAFF. V is TRBV19 and J is TRBJ1-1, with D tentatively TRBD1 (5 bases). With 10 bases removed from V and 2 bases from J, the gap between germline ends came to 14 bases. The germline V gene has CDR1 LNHDA and CDR2 SQIVND (reference sequence). The CDR3 is 13 amino acids.

The chain combines TRBV7-2 with TRBJ2-1; 8 bases agree with TRBD1. The CDR3 totals 17 residues. Germline CDR1 and CDR2: SGHTA and FQGNSA. The J segment lost 5 bases and the V segment lost 1 base, leaving 10 bases of the junction unmatched. DNA for the CDR3: TGTGCCAGCAGCTTAGGACTAGGGACAGGAGGACACAATGAGCAGTTCTTC. It yields the protein CASSLGLGTGGHNEQFF.

The chain carries TRBV7-5 and TRBJ2-7; the D call of TRBD2 is as the table states it, not checked on the DNA. TRBV7-5 is a known pseudogene. The CDR3 spans 16 residues. CDR3 in amino acids: CARSSPGTPNPGEQYF. The CDR3 nucleotides read TGTGCCAGAAGCTCCCCCGGGACTCCTAACCCAGGCGAGCAGTACTTC.

The chain employs TRBV27 and TRBJ1-2; D remains ambiguous. The CDR3 extends over 12 amino acids. The V end was cut by 2 bases, the J end by 9 bases, with 10 bases between. Germline CDR1 reads MNHEY; CDR2 reads SMNVEV (reference sequence). CDR3 DNA: TGTGCCAGCAGTTTAAAAGGGTATAGCTACACCTTC. As protein: CASSLKGYSYTF.